The entry below describes one T cell receptor (beta chain). The data belong to a study of cytomegalovirus exposure and HLA in healthy donors. Generated by immunoSEQ multiplex PCR, the TCRdb table keeps only in-frame clones and is missing some. In the table there are 100,000 to 150,000 clones, roughly 87% of which are singletons. This CDR3 is built from 16 residues. Germline loops: CDR1 LGHNA, CDR2 YNFKEQ. The V end was cut by 1 base, the J end by 5 bases, with 17 bases between. The chain links TRBV4-2 to TRBJ1-2; D is unresolved. Specimen: PBMCs. This clonotype originated in a woman aged 18-29 years in good health and CMV-seronegative. In DNA, the CDR3 is TGTGCCAGCAGCCAAGTATTGGAGGCCGGCATATATGGCTACACCTTC. Translation gives CASSQVLEAGIYGYTF.